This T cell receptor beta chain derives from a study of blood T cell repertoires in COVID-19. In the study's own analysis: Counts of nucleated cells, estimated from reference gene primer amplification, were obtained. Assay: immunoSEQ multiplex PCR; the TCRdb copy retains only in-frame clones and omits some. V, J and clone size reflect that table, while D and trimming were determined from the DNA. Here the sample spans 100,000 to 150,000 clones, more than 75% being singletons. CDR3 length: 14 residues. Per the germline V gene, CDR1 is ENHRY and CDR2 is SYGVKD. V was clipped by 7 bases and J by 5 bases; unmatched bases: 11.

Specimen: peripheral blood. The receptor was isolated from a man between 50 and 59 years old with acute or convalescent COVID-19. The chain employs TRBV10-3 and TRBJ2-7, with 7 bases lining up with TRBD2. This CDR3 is CAIKIGREIHEQYF. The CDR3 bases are TGTGCCATCAAGATTGGGCGGGAGATCCACGAGCAGTACTTC.